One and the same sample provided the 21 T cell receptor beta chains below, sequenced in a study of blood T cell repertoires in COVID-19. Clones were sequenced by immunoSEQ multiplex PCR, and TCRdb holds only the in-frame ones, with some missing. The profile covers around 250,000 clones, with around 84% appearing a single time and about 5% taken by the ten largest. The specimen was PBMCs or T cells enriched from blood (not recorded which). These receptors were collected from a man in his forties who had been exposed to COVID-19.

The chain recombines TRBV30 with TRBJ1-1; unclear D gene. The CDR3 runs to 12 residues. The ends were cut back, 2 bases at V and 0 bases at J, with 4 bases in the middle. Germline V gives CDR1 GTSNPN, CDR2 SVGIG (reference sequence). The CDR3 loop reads CAWSPLNTEAFF. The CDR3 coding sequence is TGTGCCTGGAGTCCTTTGAACACTGAAGCTTTCTTT.

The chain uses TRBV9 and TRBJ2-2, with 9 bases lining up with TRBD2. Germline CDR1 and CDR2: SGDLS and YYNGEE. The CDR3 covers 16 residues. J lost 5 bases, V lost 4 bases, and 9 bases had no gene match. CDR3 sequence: CASSQSAGGPTGELFF. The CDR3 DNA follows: TGTGCCAGCAGCCAGAGCGCGGGAGGGCCTACCGGGGAGCTGTTTTTT.

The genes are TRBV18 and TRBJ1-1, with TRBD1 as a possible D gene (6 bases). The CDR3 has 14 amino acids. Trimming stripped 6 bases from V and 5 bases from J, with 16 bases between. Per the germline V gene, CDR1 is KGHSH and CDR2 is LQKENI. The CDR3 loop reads CASSLAGDRTEAFF. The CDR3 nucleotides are TGTGCCAGCTCCCTAGCCGGAGACAGGACTGAAGCTTTCTTT.

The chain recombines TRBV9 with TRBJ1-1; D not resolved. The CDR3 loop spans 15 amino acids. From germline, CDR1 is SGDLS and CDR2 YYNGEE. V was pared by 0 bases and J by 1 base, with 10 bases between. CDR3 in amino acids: CASSVGVQPNTEAFF. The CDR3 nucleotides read TGTGCCAGCAGCGTAGGCGTACAGCCGAACACTGAAGCTTTCTTT.

This CDR3 is CASSEGTGGNGYTF. CDR3 bases: TGTGCCAGCAGTGAAGGGACAGGAGGGAATGGCTACACCTTC. This sequence joins TRBV25-1 and TRBJ1-2; 8 bases are a match to TRBD1. The germline V gene encodes CDR1 MGHDK and CDR2 SYGVNS. With V trimmed by 2 bases and J by 6 bases, 5 bases remained unmatched. The CDR3 totals 14 residues.

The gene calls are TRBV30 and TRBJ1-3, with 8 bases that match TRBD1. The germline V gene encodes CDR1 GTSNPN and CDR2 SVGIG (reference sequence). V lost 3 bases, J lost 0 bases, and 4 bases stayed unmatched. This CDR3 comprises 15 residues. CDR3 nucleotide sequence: TGTGCCTGGAGCCGGACAGGGACCTCTGGAAACACCATATATTTT. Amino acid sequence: CAWSRTGTSGNTIYF.

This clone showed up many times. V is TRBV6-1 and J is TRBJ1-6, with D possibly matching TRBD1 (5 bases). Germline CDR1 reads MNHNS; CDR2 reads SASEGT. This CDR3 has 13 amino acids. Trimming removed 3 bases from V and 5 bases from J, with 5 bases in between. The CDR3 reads CASSDRDNSPLHF. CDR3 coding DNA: TGTGCCAGCAGTGACAGGGATAATTCACCCCTCCACTTT.

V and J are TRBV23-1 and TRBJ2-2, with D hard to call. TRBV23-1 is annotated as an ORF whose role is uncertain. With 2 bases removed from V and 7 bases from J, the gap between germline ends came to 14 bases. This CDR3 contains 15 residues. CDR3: CASSQLRIAVGELFF. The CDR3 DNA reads TGCGCCAGCAGTCAACTCAGAATTGCCGTCGGGGAGCTGTTTTTT.

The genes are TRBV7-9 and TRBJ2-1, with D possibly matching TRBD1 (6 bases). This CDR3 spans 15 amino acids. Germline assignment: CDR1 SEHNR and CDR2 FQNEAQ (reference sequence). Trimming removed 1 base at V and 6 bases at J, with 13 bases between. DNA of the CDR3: TGTGCCAGCAGCTTAGGACAGGCGAGGGGCAATGAGCAGTTCTTC. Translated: CASSLGQARGNEQFF.

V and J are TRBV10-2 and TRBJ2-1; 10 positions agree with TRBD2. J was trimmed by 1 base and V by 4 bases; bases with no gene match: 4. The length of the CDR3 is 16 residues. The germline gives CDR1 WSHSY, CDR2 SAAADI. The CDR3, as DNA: TGCGCCAGCAGTGCCCTACTAGCGGGATCCTACAATGAGCAGTTCTTC. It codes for CASSALLAGSYNEQFF.

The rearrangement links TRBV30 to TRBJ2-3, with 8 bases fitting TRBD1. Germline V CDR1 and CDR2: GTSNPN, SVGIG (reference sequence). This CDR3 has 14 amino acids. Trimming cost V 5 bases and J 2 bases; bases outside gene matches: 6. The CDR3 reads CAWARGLSTDTQYF. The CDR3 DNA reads TGTGCCTGGGCCAGGGGGCTTTCCACAGATACGCAGTATTTT.

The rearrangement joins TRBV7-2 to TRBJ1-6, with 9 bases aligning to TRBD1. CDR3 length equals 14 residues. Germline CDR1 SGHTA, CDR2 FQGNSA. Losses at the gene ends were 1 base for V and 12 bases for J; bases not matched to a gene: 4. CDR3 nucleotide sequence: TGTGCCAGCAGCTTAGACAGGGGGCGCGTACCCCTCCACTTT. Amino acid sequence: CASSLDRGRVPLHF.

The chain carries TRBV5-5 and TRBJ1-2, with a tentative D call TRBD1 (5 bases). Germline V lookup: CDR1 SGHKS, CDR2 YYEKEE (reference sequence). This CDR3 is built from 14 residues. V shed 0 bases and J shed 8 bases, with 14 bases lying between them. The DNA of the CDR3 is TGTGCCAGCAGCTTGGCCGTAAGGGGTGGAGGCTACACCTTC. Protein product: CASSLAVRGGGYTF. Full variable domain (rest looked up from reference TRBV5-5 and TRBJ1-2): DAGVTQSPTHLIKTRGQQVTLRCSPISGHKSVSWYQQVLGQGPQFIFQYYEKEERGRGNFPDRFSARQFPNYSSELNVNALLLGDSALYLCASSLAVRGGGYTFGSGTRLTVV.

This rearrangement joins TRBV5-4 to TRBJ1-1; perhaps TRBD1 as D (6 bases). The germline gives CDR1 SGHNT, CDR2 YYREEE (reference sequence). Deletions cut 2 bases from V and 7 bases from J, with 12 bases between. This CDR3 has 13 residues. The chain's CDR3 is CASSLRGGSEAFF. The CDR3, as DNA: TGTGCCAGCAGCTTACGGGGGGGCAGTGAAGCTTTCTTT. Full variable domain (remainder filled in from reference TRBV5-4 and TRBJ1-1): ETGVTQSPTHLIKTRGQQVTLRCSSQSGHNTVSWYQQALGQGPQFIFQYYREEENGRGNFPPRFSGLQFPNYSSELNVNALELDDSALYLCASSLRGGSEAFFGQGTRLTVV.

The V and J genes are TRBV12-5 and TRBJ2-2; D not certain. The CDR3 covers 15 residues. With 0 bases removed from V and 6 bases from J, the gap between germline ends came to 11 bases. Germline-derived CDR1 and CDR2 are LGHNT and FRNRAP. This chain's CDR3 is CASGLVPVRSGELFF. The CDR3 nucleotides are TGTGCTAGTGGTTTGGTACCGGTGCGGTCCGGGGAGCTGTTTTTT. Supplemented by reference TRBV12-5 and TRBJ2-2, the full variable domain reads DARVTQTPRHKVTEMGQEVTMRCQPILGHNTVFWYRQTMMQGLELLAYFRNRAPLDDSGMPKDRFSAEMPDATLATLKIQPSEPRDSAVYFCASGLVPVRSGELFFGEGSRLTVL.

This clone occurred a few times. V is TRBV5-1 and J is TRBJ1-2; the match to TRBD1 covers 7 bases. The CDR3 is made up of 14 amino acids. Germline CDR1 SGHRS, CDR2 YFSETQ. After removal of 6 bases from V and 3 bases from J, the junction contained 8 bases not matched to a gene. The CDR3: CASNRDSVDYGYTF. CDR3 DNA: TGCGCCAGCAACCGGGACAGCGTAGACTATGGCTACACCTTC.

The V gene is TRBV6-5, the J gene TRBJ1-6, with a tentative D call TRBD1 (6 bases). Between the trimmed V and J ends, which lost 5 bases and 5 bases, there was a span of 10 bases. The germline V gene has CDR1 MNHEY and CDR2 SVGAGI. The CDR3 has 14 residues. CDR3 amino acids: CASSRTVNNSPLHF. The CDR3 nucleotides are TGTGCCAGCAGTCGGACAGTTAATAATTCACCCCTCCACTTT.

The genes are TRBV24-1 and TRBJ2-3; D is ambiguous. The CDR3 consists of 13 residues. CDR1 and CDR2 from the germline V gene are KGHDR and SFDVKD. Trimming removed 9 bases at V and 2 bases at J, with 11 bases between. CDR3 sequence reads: CATASQNTDTQYF. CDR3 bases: TGTGCCACCGCCTCCCAGAACACAGATACGCAGTATTTT.

In DNA form, the CDR3 reads TGTGCCAGCTCACCAGGAGAGCATAACACTGAAGCTTTCTTT. Its protein is CASSPGEHNTEAFF. The gene calls are TRBV18 and TRBJ1-1; D is unresolved. Between the trimmed V and J ends, which lost 2 bases and 2 bases, there was a span of 9 bases. Germline-derived CDR1 and CDR2 are KGHSH and LQKENI. The length of the CDR3 is 14 residues. Complete variable domain (other parts from reference TRBV18 and TRBJ1-1): NAGVMQNPRHLVRRRGQEARLRCSPMKGHSHVYWYRQLPEEGLKFMVYLQKENIIDESGMPKERFSAEFPKEGPSILRIQQVVRGDSAAYFCASSPGEHNTEAFFGQGTRLTVV.

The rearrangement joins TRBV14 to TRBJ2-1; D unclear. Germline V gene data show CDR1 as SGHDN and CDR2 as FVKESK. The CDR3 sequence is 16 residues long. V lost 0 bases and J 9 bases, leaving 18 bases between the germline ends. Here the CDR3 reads CASSQDRDWLEGEQFF. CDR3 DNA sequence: TGTGCCAGCAGCCAAGATCGAGACTGGCTCGAAGGTGAGCAGTTCTTC.

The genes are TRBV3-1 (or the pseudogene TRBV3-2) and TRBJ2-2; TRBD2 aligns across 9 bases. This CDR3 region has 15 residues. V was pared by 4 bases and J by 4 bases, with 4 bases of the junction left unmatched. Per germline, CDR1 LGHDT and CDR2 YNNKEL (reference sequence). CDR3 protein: CASSLSGSGTGELFF. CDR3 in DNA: TGTGCCAGCAGCCTTAGCGGGAGTGGCACCGGGGAGCTGTTTTTT.